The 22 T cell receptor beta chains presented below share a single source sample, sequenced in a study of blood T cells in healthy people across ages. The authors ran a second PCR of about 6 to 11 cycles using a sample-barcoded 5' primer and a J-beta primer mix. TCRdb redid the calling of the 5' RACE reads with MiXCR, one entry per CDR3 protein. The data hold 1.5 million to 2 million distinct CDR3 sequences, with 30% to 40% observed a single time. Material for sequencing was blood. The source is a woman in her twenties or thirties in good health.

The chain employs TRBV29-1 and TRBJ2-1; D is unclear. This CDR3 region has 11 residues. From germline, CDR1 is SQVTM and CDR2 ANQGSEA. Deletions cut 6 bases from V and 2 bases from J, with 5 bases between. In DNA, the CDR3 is TGCAGCGTCCGTGCCTACAATGAGCAGTTCTTC. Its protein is CSVRAYNEQFF.

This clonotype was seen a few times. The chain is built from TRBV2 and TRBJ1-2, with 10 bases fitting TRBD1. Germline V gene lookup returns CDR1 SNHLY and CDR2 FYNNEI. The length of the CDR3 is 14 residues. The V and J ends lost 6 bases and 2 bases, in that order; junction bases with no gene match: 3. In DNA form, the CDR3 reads TGTGCCAGCAGAGAGACAGGGGGCAACTATGGCTACACCTTC. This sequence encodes CASRETGGNYGYTF. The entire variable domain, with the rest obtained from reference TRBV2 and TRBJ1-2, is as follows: EPEVTQTPSHQVTQMGQEVILRCVPISNHLYFYWYRQILGQKVEFLVSFYNNEISEKSEIFDDQFSVERPDGSNFTLKIRSTKLEDSAMYFCASRETGGNYGYTFGSGTRLTVV.

CDR3 sequence: CSASRRAVNSNQPQHF. CDR3 DNA sequence: TGCAGTGCTAGTAGGCGGGCAGTTAATAGCAATCAGCCCCAGCATTTT. V gene TRBV20-1 combines with J gene TRBJ1-5; D not resolved. The CDR3 sequence is 16 residues long. The V end was cut by 3 bases, the J end by 0 bases, with 15 bases between. Germline V gene data show CDR1 as DFQATT and CDR2 as SNEGSKA (reference sequence).

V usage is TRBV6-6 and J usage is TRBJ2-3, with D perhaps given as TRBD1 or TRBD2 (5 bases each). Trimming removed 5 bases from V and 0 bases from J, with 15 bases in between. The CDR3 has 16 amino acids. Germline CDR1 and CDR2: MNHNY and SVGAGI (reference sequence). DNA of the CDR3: TGTGCCAGCAGTCCGTTGGGGGAGCCTAGCACAGATACGCAGTATTTT. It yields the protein CASSPLGEPSTDTQYF.

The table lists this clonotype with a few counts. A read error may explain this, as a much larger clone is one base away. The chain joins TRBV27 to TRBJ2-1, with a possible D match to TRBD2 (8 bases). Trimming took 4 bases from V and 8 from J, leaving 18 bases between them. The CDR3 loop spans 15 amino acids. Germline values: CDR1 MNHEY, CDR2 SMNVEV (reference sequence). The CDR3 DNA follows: TGTGCCAGCAGTTCAACAGGGGCGGGGGGCGATGAGCAGTTCTTC. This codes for CASSSTGAGGDEQFF.

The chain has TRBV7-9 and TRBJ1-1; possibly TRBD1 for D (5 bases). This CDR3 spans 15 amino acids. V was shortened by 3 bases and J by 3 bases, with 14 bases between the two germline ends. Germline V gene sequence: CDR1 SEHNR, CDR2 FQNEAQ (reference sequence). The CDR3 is CASSLGGVTYTEAFF. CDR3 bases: TGTGCCAGCAGCTTGGGGGGGGTGACGTACACTGAAGCTTTCTTT.

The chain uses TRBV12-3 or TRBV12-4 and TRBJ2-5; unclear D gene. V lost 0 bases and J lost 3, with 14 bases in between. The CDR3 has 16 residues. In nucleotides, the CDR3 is TGTGCCAGCAGTTTAGCAGCAAGCGTGGGGAAAGAGACCCAGTACTTC. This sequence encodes CASSLAASVGKETQYF.

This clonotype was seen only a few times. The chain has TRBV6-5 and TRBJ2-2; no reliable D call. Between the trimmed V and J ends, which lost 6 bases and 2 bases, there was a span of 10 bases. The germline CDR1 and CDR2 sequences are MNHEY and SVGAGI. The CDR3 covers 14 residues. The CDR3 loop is CASRRTLNTGELFF. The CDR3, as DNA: TGTGCCAGCAGGAGGACCCTTAACACCGGGGAGCTGTTTTTT.

The CDR3 is CSGHQGNEQYF. The DNA for the CDR3 is TGCAGTGGCCACCAGGGGAACGAGCAGTACTTC. The V call is TRBV20-1, the J call TRBJ2-7; perhaps TRBD1 as D (6 bases). The V and J ends lost 7 bases and 5 bases respectively, with 12 bases between them. CDR3 length: 11 amino acids. Germline V gene data show CDR1 as DFQATT and CDR2 as SNEGSKA (reference sequence).

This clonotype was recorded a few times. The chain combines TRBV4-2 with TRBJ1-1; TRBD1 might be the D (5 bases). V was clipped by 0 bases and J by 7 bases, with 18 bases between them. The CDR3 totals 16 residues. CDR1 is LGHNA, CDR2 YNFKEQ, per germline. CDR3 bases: TGTGCCAGCAGCCAAGAGTTTTTAACAGGAATGCTTGAAGCTTTCTTT. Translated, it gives CASSQEFLTGMLEAFF.

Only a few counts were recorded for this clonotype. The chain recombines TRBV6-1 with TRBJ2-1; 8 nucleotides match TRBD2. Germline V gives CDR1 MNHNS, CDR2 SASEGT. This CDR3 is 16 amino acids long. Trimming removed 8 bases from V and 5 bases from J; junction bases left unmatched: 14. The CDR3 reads CASVPDGTSNHNEQFF. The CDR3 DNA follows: TGTGCCAGCGTTCCTGACGGGACTAGTAACCACAATGAGCAGTTCTTC.

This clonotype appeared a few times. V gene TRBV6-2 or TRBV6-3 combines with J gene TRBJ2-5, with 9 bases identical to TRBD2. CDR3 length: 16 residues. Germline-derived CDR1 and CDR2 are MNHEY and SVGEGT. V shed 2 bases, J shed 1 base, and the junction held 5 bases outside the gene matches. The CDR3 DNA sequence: TGTGCCAGCAGTTACAAGCGGGGGGCCAGCCAAGAGACCCAGTACTTC. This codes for CASSYKRGASQETQYF.

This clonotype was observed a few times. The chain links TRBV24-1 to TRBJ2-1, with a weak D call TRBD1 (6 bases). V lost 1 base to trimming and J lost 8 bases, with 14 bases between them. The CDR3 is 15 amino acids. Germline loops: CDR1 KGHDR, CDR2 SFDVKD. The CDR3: CATSDFRGAGDEQFF. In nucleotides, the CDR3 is TGTGCCACCAGTGATTTCAGAGGGGCAGGGGATGAGCAGTTCTTC.

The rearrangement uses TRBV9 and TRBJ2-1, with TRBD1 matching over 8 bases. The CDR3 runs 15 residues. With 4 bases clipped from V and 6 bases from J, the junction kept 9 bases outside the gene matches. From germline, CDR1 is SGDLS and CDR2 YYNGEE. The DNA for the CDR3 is TGTGCCAGCAGCCCCCTCGATACAGGGGGCAATGAGCAGTTCTTC. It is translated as CASSPLDTGGNEQFF. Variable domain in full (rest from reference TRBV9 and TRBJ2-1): DSGVTQTPKHLITATGQRVTLRCSPRSGDLSVYWYQQSLDQGLQFLIQYYNGEERAKGNILERFSAQQFPDLHSELNLSSLELGDSALYFCASSPLDTGGNEQFFGPGTRLTVL.

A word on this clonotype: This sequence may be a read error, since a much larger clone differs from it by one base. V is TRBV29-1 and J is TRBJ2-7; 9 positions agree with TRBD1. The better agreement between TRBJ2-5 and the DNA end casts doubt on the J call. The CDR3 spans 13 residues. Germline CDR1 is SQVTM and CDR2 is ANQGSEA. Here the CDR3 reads CSAMDRGRETQYF. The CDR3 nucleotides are TGCAGCGCGATGGACAGGGGCAGAGAGACCCAGTACTTC.

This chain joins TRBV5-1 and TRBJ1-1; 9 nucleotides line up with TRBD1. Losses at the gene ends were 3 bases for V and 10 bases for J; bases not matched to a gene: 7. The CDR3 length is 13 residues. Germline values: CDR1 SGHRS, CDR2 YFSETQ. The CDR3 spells CASSYGTGMGAFF. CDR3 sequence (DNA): TGCGCCAGCAGCTATGGGACAGGGATGGGAGCTTTCTTT.

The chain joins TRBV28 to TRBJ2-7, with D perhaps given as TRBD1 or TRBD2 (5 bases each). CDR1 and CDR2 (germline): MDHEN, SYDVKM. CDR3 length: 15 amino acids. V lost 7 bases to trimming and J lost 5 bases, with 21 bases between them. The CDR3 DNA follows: TGTGCCAGCACCGCCGGCCGGCAGGGACCCAACGAGCAGTACTTC. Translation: CASTAGRQGPNEQYF.

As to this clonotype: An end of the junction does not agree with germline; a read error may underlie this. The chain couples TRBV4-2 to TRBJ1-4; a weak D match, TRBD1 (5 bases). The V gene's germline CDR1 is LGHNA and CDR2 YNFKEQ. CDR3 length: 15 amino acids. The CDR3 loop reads CACSQDRKSGGKLFF. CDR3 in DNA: TGTGCCTGCAGCCAAGATCGGAAGTCCGGGGGAAAACTGTTTTTT.

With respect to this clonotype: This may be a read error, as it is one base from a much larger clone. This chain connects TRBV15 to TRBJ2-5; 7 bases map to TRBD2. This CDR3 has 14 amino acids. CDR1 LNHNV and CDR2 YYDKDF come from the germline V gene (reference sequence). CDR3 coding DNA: TGTGCCGCCAGCAGAGATCTACTAGCGGAGACCCAGTACTTC. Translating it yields CAASRDLLAETQYF.

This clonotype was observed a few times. CDR3 DNA sequence: TGCAGTGCCCTTGGTGCGGGAGGGTTGGGCGAGCAGTACTTC. This translates into CSALGAGGLGEQYF. The V gene is TRBV20-1, the J gene TRBJ2-4, with 9 bases that match TRBD2. The end of the DNA is better explained by TRBJ2-7, so the J call may be wrong. CDR1 DFQATT and CDR2 SNEGSKA come from the germline V gene (reference sequence). This CDR3 comprises 14 residues.

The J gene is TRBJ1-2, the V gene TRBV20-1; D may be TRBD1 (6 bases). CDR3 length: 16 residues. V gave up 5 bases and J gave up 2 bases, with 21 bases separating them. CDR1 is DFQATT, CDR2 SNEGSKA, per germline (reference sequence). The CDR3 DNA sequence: TGCAGTGCTGAGAAGGGGGGAGTTGGGGGAAACTATGGCTACACCTTC. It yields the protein CSAEKGGVGGNYGYTF.

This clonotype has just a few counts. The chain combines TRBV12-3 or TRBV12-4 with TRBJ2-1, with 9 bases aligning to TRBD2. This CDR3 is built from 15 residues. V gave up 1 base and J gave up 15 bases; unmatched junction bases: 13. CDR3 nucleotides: TGTGCCAGCAGTTTAGTACTAGCGGGCGAGGGAGAGGGGTTCTTC. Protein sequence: CASSLVLAGEGEGFF.